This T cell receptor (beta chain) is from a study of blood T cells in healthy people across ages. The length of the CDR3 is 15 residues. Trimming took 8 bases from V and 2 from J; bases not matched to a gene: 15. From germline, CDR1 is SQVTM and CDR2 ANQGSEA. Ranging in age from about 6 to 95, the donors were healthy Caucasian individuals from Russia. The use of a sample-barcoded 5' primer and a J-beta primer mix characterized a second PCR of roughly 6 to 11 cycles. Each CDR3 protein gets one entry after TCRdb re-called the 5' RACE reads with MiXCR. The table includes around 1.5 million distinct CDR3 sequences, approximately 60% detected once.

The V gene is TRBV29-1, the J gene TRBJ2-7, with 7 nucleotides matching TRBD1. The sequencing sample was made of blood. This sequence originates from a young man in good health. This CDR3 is CSPNDRDSYTYEQYF. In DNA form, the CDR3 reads TGCAGCCCCAACGACCGGGACAGCTATACCTACGAGCAGTACTTC.